This T cell receptor (beta chain) was retrieved from a study of graft-versus-host responses after intestinal transplantation. Turning to the study itself: Multivisceral, liver-intestinal, or isolated intestinal transplants were received by the recipients.

Assay used: immunoSEQ multiplex PCR; TCRdb lists only in-frame clones, some missing. The sample has roughly 60,000 clones; approximately 90% are singletons. Study-level points and caveats: GvH clones detected in recipient marrow included some appearing first in ileum or blood.

Regarding this clone: Its antigen remains unidentified.

Looked up from germline, CDR1 is MNHEY and CDR2 is SMNVEV (reference sequence). This CDR3 contains 16 residues. The V and J ends lost 1 base and 4 bases respectively, with 16 bases between them. The chain uses TRBV27 and TRBJ1-2; no definite D call. The clonotype was recovered from a human patient who received an intestinal transplant, so some T cells may come from the graft donor. This specimen consisted of PBMCs, obtained 26 days after transplant. CDR3 in amino acids: CASSLFGGEIGYGYTF. CDR3 sequence (DNA): TGTGCCAGCAGTTTATTCGGCGGGGAAATTGGCTATGGCTACACCTTC.